One and the same sample provided the 31 T cell receptor beta chains below, sequenced in a study of shared clonotypes between healthy human individuals (dated by TCRdb to 2020 to 2022). The method behind the library was the immunoSEQ multiplex PCR assay. TCRdb holds this immuneACCESS table with in-frame rearrangements only. Some clones are missing; in checked studies, unresolved V genes explain under half, and the rest has no known cause. The sample table lists about 2 million clones, roughly 95% of them with a count of one. Together, the top ten hold roughly 0.13% of the sample. The source material was naive CD4+ T cells sorted from blood. The label giving this sample's cell subset or site can be read as: CD45RA+ positively selected. The receptors come from a man between 18 and 35 years old in good health.

The J gene is TRBJ2-7, the V gene TRBV6-1; possible D gene TRBD2, 5 bases. This CDR3 spans 14 amino acids. Germline V gene sequence: CDR1 MNHNS, CDR2 SASEGT. Between the trimmed V and J ends, which lost 4 bases and 3 bases, there was a span of 13 bases. The CDR3 sequence is CASSGRELGYEQYF. The CDR3 DNA is TGTGCCAGCAGTGGAAGGGAGTTGGGCTACGAGCAGTACTTC.

V is TRBV6-1 and J is TRBJ2-7, with D perhaps TRBD2 (5 bases). V dropped 2 bases and J dropped 0 bases, with 17 bases sitting between them. The CDR3 covers 17 residues. CDR1 is MNHNS, CDR2 SASEGT, per germline. For the CDR3, the DNA is TGTGCCAGCAGTGAACTTAGCGATCAGAAGATCTCCTACGAGCAGTACTTC. As protein: CASSELSDQKISYEQYF.

V and J are TRBV4-1 and TRBJ2-7, with 10 bases that match TRBD2. The CDR3 is made up of 18 amino acids. Germline V gives CDR1 MGHRA, CDR2 YSYEKL. Trimming removed 3 bases from V and 0 bases from J; junction bases left unmatched: 11. CDR3 DNA: TGCGCCAGCAGCCAGTGGACTAGCGGAGGTGGGGCCTCCTACGAGCAGTACTTC. Translation: CASSQWTSGGGASYEQYF.

This clone turned up a few times. This chain joins TRBV4-3 and TRBJ1-2; a weak D match, TRBD1 (5 bases). V dropped 0 bases and J dropped 7 bases, with 12 bases sitting between them. Germline-derived CDR1 and CDR2 are LGHNA and YSLEER. The CDR3 is 14 residues long. DNA of the CDR3: TGCGCCAGCAGCCAAGATCCTACAGGTCCTGGCTACACCTTC. It is translated as CASSQDPTGPGYTF.

The V gene is TRBV6-5, the J gene TRBJ2-7; TRBD2 matches at 8 bases. Germline V gene data show CDR1 as MNHEY and CDR2 as SVGAGI. The CDR3 has 14 residues. With V trimmed by 4 bases and J by 6 bases, 8 bases remained unmatched. The CDR3 nucleotides are TGTGCCAGCAGTTCCCCTCGGGAGGGGGTCGAGCAGTACTTC. Its translation is CASSSPREGVEQYF.

The chain is built from TRBV5-1 and TRBJ2-1; TRBD1 matches at 8 bases. The CDR3 has 15 amino acids. Trimming removed 2 bases from V and 10 bases from J; junction bases left unmatched: 11. The germline CDR1 and CDR2 sequences are SGHRS and YFSETQ. Here the CDR3 DNA reads TGCGCCAGCAGCTTTGGACAGGGATCTGGTATGGAGCAGTTCTTC. Its translation is CASSFGQGSGMEQFF.

This clone was picked up one time. This chain connects TRBV5-6 to TRBJ1-4; TRBD1 matches at 7 bases. The CDR3 spans 14 residues. Germline V lookup: CDR1 SGHDT, CDR2 YYEEEE. Trimming removed 5 bases from V and 8 bases from J; junction bases left unmatched: 9. The CDR3, as DNA: TGTGCCAGCAGTCTCGACAGGGTTGAAGAAAAACTGTTTTTT. It translates to CASSLDRVEEKLFF.

For the CDR3, the DNA is TGTGCCAGCAGCTTGGGCCTCATCAACAATGAAAAACTGTTTTTT. This encodes CASSLGLINNEKLFF. This sequence joins TRBV5-6 and TRBJ1-4; the D is unclear. The CDR3 is 15 amino acids. The germline V gene has CDR1 SGHDT and CDR2 YYEEEE. V shed 0 bases and J shed 5 bases, with 11 bases lying between them.

This chain joins TRBV2 and TRBJ2-7; D is perhaps TRBD1 (6 bases). Trimming took off 6 bases at V and 2 bases at J, with 14 bases between the two ends. Germline V gene sequence: CDR1 SNHLY, CDR2 FYNNEI. The CDR3 consists of 14 residues. CDR3 coding DNA: TGTGCCAGCAGCGACCAGGGGCAGGCCTACGAGCAGTACTTC. It translates to CASSDQGQAYEQYF.

This clone has just one count. The CDR3 loop reads CASSLGTGEWFRKPQHF. In DNA form, the CDR3 reads TGTGCCAGCAGCTTAGGGACAGGGGAATGGTTCAGGAAGCCCCAGCATTTT. The chain uses TRBV7-2 and TRBJ1-5, with 9 bases lining up with TRBD1. CDR1 SGHTA and CDR2 FQGNSA come from the germline V gene. The CDR3 contains 17 residues. The J segment lost 8 bases and the V segment lost 1 base, leaving 12 bases of the junction unmatched.

The rearrangement uses TRBV30 and TRBJ2-1; tentative D call: TRBD2 (5 bases). From germline, CDR1 is GTSNPN and CDR2 SVGIG (reference sequence). V lost 2 bases to trimming and J lost 6 bases, with 11 bases between them. The CDR3 is 13 residues long. CDR3 nucleotide sequence: TGTGCCTGGAGTTATGTGAGCGGCAATGAGCAGTTCTTC. It is translated as CAWSYVSGNEQFF.

V usage is TRBV6-1 and J usage is TRBJ1-5; TRBD1 might be the D (5 bases). The CDR3 runs to 15 residues. Germline CDR1 MNHNS, CDR2 SASEGT. Deletions cut 10 bases from V and 0 bases from J, with 16 bases between. The CDR3 DNA reads as TGTGCCACAATACAGGAGGTTTATAGCAATCAGCCCCAGCATTTT. Encoded protein: CATIQEVYSNQPQHF.

The chain has TRBV6-4 and TRBJ2-1; D is ambiguous. This CDR3 is 13 amino acids long. The V gene lost 5 bases and the J gene lost 4 bases, with 9 bases spanning the gap. Germline V gene data show CDR1 as MRHNA and CDR2 as SNTAGT. CDR3 loop: CASSQQFYNEQFF. The CDR3 DNA sequence: TGTGCCAGCAGTCAACAGTTTTACAATGAGCAGTTCTTC.

This CDR3 is CASSRLNTHYEQYF. The DNA of the CDR3 is TGTGCCAGTAGTCGGTTGAATACCCACTACGAGCAGTACTTC. This chain connects TRBV19 to TRBJ2-7; no reliable D call. In germline, CDR1 is LNHDA, CDR2 SQIVND (reference sequence). CDR3 length: 14 amino acids. V lost 5 bases and J 3 bases, leaving 14 bases between the germline ends. Filled out from reference TRBV19 and TRBJ2-7, the complete variable domain reads DGGITQSPKYLFRKEGQNVTLSCEQNLNHDAMYWYRQDPGQGLRLIYYSQIVNDFQKGDIAEGYSVSREKKESFPLTVTSAQKNPTAFYLCASSRLNTHYEQYFGPGTRLTVT.

The chain couples TRBV28 to TRBJ2-5, with 15 bases fitting TRBD2. V gave up 7 bases and J gave up 4 bases; unmatched junction bases: 7. Per the germline V gene, CDR1 is MDHEN and CDR2 is SYDVKM. The CDR3 is made up of 16 amino acids. The CDR3 loop is CASTLGLAGGRETQYF. The CDR3 DNA follows: TGTGCCAGCACCCTCGGACTAGCGGGGGGGCGAGAGACCCAGTACTTC.

The rearrangement links TRBV11-2 to TRBJ1-1, with 9 positions matching TRBD1. Germline V gene sequence: CDR1 SGHAT, CDR2 FQNNGV. The CDR3 spans 17 residues. J gave up 5 bases and V 2 bases, and 12 bases lay outside the gene matches. CDR3 in amino acids: CASSLIPGTGFGTEAFF. In DNA form, the CDR3 reads TGTGCCAGCAGCTTAATCCCCGGGACAGGGTTTGGAACTGAAGCTTTCTTT.

The chain employs TRBV5-8 and TRBJ1-2; D is ambiguous. Between the trimmed V and J ends, which lost 2 bases and 7 bases, there was a span of 6 bases. The CDR3 length is 11 residues. Per germline, CDR1 SGHTS and CDR2 YDEGEE. CDR3 protein: CASSFAFGYTF. Written as DNA, the CDR3 is TGTGCCAGCAGCTTCGCGTTTGGCTACACCTTC.

Only one count was recorded for this clone. This chain joins TRBV6-1 and TRBJ2-7, with 7 positions matching TRBD1. The V gene's germline CDR1 is MNHNS and CDR2 SASEGT. The CDR3 is made up of 14 amino acids. The trim removed 5 bases at V and 2 bases at J, leaving 6 bases unmatched. CDR3 bases: TGTGCCAGCAGTAAGACCCAGGGGGCCTACGAGCAGTACTTC. This sequence encodes CASSKTQGAYEQYF.

In its sample, this clone was seen once. This chain connects TRBV5-1 to TRBJ1-1; no firm D call. This CDR3 comprises 14 residues. V was cut by 4 bases and J by 0 bases, with 10 bases left in between. Germline V lookup: CDR1 SGHRS, CDR2 YFSETQ. The CDR3, as DNA: TGCGCCAGCAGCCAGGACGGATTGAACACTGAAGCTTTCTTT. Its translation is CASSQDGLNTEAFF.

V gene TRBV5-1 combines with J gene TRBJ2-7, with no clear D. V lost 2 bases and J 2 bases, leaving 11 bases between the germline ends. CDR1 is SGHRS and CDR2 is YFSETQ in the germline V gene. The CDR3 is made up of 14 amino acids. The CDR3 DNA reads TGCGCCAGCAGCTTTTCCGCTTCAACCTACGAGCAGTACTTC. Translated: CASSFSASTYEQYF.

The J gene is TRBJ1-2, the V gene TRBV9, with 7 bases that match TRBD1. The trim removed 3 bases at V and 4 bases at J, leaving 9 bases unmatched. The CDR3 loop spans 15 amino acids. Germline V CDR1 and CDR2: SGDLS, YYNGEE. CDR3 region: CASSERQGSIYGYTF. DNA for the CDR3: TGTGCCAGCAGCGAAAGACAGGGATCGATCTATGGCTACACCTTC.

The chain joins TRBV2 to TRBJ1-5; TRBD1 matches at 7 bases. Germline V gene sequence: CDR1 SNHLY, CDR2 FYNNEI. Losses at the gene ends were 7 bases for V and 1 base for J; bases not matched to a gene: 7. The CDR3 runs 15 residues. The CDR3 DNA reads as TGTGCCAGCAATCAACAGGGGAAGAGCAATCAGCCCCAGCATTTT. It yields the protein CASNQQGKSNQPQHF.

This rearrangement joins TRBV5-1 to TRBJ1-2; D is unresolved. The CDR3 is 13 residues long. The germline gives CDR1 SGHRS, CDR2 YFSETQ. With 0 bases removed from V and 4 bases from J, the gap between germline ends came to 7 bases. CDR3 DNA: TGCGCCAGCAGCTTGGAGGTGGGCTATGGCTACACCTTC. Translating gives CASSLEVGYGYTF.

This clone appeared a single time. This chain links TRBV28 with TRBJ2-7; D uncertain. Germline V gene sequence: CDR1 MDHEN, CDR2 SYDVKM. The V end lost 8 bases, the J end lost 3 bases, and 8 bases lay between the germline ends. This CDR3 is built from 11 residues. The chain's CDR3 is CASGRIYEQYF. CDR3 DNA: TGTGCCAGCGGACGGATCTACGAGCAGTACTTC. The entire variable domain, with the rest obtained from reference TRBV28 and TRBJ2-7, is as follows: DVKVTQSSRYLVKRTGEKVFLECVQDMDHENMFWYRQDPGLGLRLIYFSYDVKMKEKGDIPEGYSVSREKKERFSLILESASTNQTSMYLCASGRIYEQYFGPGTRLTVT.

CDR3 DNA: TGTGCCAGCAGCTTTGTACCAACCTTGGGATATGGCTACACCTTC. Translated: CASSFVPTLGYGYTF. This rearrangement joins TRBV12-1 to TRBJ1-2. TRBV12-1 is a known pseudogene. The CDR3 is 15 residues long.

The chain carries TRBV18 and TRBJ1-6; TRBD1 agrees at 7 bases. This CDR3 spans 15 amino acids. Trimming at V came to 3 bases and at J to 10 bases, leaving 9 bases not matched to a gene. Germline assignment: CDR1 KGHSH and CDR2 LQKENI. The CDR3 loop is CASSPIDRDRSPLHF. The DNA for the CDR3 is TGTGCCAGCTCACCGATCGACAGGGATCGGTCACCCCTCCACTTT. Full variable domain (missing parts from reference TRBV18 and TRBJ1-6): NAGVMQNPRHLVRRRGQEARLRCSPMKGHSHVYWYRQLPEEGLKFMVYLQKENIIDESGMPKERFSAEFPKEGPSILRIQQVVRGDSAAYFCASSPIDRDRSPLHFGNGTRLTVT.

V is TRBV28 and J is TRBJ2-2, with 9 bases lining up with TRBD1. V was clipped by 1 base and J by 4 bases; unmatched bases: 13. The germline V gene encodes CDR1 MDHEN and CDR2 SYDVKM. The CDR3 sequence is 19 residues long. The chain's CDR3 is CASSLSWLGQGVFTGELFF. The CDR3, as DNA: TGTGCCAGCAGTTTATCCTGGCTGGGACAGGGAGTGTTCACCGGGGAGCTGTTTTTT.

The chain carries TRBV5-1 and TRBJ2-7; D unresolved. Trimming pared 0 bases from V and 6 bases from J, leaving 16 bases between. The CDR3 consists of 15 residues. In germline, CDR1 is SGHRS, CDR2 YFSETQ. In DNA, the CDR3 is TGCGCCAGCAGCTTGGCGAAGTCTGAGACTTCCGAGCAGTACTTC. This encodes CASSLAKSETSEQYF.

The rearrangement uses TRBV5-4 and TRBJ1-1; D remains ambiguous. Germline CDR1 reads SGHNT; CDR2 reads YYREEE (reference sequence). The CDR3 runs 12 residues. V was shortened by 5 bases and J by 7 bases, with 12 bases between the two germline ends. CDR3 in DNA: TGTGCCAGCAGTCAATCCGGGAATGAAGCTTTCTTT. It encodes CASSQSGNEAFF.

The chain has TRBV6-1 and TRBJ2-3, with 13 bases that match TRBD2. This CDR3 has 19 amino acids. Germline CDR1 and CDR2: MNHNS and SASEGT. The J segment lost 3 bases and the V segment lost 2 bases, leaving 11 bases of the junction unmatched. The CDR3 DNA is TGTGCCAGCAGTGAACCTTTGGGACTAGCGGGGCCGGGGACAGATACGCAGTATTTT. This gives the protein CASSEPLGLAGPGTDTQYF.

The chain couples TRBV4-1 to TRBJ2-7; unclear D gene. Germline V CDR1 and CDR2: MGHRA, YSYEKL. V lost 1 base, J lost 4 bases, and 8 bases lay in between. There are 13 residues in the CDR3. The CDR3 nucleotides are TGCGCCAGCAGCCAAGTAACAGCGTACGAGCAGTACTTC. Its translation is CASSQVTAYEQYF.